This T cell receptor (beta chain) stems from a study of human T cells and chemical hapten exposure. MiXCR, run by TCRdb on the RACE reads, gives a single entry per CDR3 protein. The sample holds 300,000 to 400,000 distinct CDR3 sequences, approximately 5.1% seen once. Time point described: pre-sensitization, week 0. Treatment noted: therapeutic diphenylcyclopropenone sensitization with weekly scalp DPC. This clonotype was recorded many times. The germline V and J ends were trimmed by 4 bases and 6 bases, with 12 bases remaining between them. CDR3 length: 13 amino acids. Germline V gene lookup returns CDR1 SGHDN and CDR2 FVKESK.

The chain is built from TRBV14 and TRBJ1-1; D may be TRBD1 (6 bases). The sequencing used whole blood, collected in connection with sensitization to the hapten diphenylcyclopropenone (DPC). The TCR was taken from a woman between 50 and 59 years old with alopecia areata. Some clones in this sample may be carry-over from other donors' samples. The CDR3 spells CASSRTGFAEAFF. The CDR3 bases are TGTGCCAGCAGCCGAACAGGGTTCGCTGAAGCTTTCTTT.